This T cell receptor beta chain was sequenced during a study of response to subunit inactivated influenza vaccine. To note about this clonotype: Its antigen remains unknown.

MiXCR, run by TCRdb on the RT-PCR reads, gives a single entry per CDR3 protein. The repertoire holds 700,000 to 800,000 distinct CDR3 sequences, with about a fifth as singletons. General study points: There was a suggestion from the authors that each seasonal influenza vaccination recruits few new T cells.

The TCR comes from a middle-aged man who received an inactivated influenza vaccine. Sequencing used PBMCs from blood, obtained 4 to 6 days after vaccination.

The CDR3 is CSARLAGGGDEQFF. CDR3 bases: TGCAGTGCTAGGCTAGCGGGAGGGGGCGATGAGCAGTTCTTC. The rearrangement uses TRBV20-1 and TRBJ2-1; 12 bases are shared with TRBD2. Unmatched junction bases numbered 5, after V lost 3 bases and J lost 8 bases. Germline CDR1 is DFQATT and CDR2 is SNEGSKA (reference sequence). This CDR3 is 14 amino acids long.